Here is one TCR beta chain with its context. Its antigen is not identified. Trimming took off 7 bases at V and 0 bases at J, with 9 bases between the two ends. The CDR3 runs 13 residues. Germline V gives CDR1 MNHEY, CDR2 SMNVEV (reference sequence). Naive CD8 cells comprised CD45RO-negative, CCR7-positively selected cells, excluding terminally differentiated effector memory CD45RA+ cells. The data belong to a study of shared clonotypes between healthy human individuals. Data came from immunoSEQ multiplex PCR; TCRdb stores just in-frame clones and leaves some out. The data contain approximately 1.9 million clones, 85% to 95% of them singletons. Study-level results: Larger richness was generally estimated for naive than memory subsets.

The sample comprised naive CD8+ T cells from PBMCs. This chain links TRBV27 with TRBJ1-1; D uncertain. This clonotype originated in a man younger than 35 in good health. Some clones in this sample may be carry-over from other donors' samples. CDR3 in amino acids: CASMVSMNTEAFF. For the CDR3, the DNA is TGTGCCAGCATGGTATCCATGAACACTGAAGCTTTCTTT.